This T cell receptor (beta chain) derives from a study of human CD8 memory T cell subsets. The V gene's germline CDR1 is SGHAT and CDR2 FQNNGV. The CDR3 consists of 12 residues. Duplicate vials of about 140,000 sorted CD8+ T cells per subset supplied the RNA. Libraries for TCR beta were constructed using UMI-labeled 5' RACE. TCRdb reprocessed the 5' RACE reads; each CDR3 protein has one entry and no DNA is given. In total, the table holds roughly 16,000 distinct CDR3 sequences. V and J are TRBV11-2 and TRBJ2-7; TCRdb proposes TRBD2, but this gene call is untestable without DNA. Material for sequencing was CD8+ stem-like memory T cells (TSCM and TCM) sorted from PBMCs. Sample subset: stem-like memory CD8 T cells (TSTEM), CCR7+ PD-1- TIGIT-. This TCR was recovered from a human donor in good health. The CDR3 spells CASSSASYEQYF.